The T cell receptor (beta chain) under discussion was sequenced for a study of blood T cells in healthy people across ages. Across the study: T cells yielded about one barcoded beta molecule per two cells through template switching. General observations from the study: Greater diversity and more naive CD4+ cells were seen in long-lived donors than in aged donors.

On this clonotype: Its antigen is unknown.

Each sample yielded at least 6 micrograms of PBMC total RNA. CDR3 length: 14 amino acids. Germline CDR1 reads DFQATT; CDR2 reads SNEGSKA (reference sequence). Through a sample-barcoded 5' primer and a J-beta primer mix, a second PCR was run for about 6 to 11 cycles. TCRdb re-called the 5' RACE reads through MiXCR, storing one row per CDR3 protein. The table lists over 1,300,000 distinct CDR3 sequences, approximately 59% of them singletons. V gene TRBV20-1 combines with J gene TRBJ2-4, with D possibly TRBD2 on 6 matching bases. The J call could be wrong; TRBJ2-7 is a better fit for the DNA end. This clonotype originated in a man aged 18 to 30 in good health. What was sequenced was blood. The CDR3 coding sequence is TGCAGTGCTAGTGGAGGGGACGGTTACTACGAGCAGTACTTC. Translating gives CSASGGDGYYEQYF.